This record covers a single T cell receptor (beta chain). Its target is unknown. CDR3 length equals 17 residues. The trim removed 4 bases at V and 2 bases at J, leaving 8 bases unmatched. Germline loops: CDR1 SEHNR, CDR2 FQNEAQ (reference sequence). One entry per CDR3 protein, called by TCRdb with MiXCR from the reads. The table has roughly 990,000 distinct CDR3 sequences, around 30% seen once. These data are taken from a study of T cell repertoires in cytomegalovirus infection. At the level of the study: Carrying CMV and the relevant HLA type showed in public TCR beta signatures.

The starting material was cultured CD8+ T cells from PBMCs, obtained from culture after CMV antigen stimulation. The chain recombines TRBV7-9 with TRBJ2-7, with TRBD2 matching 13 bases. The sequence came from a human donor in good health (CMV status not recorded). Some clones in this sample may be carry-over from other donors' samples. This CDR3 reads CASSSTSGGTHPYEQYF. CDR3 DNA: TGTGCCAGCAGCTCGACTAGCGGGGGGACACACCCCTACGAGCAGTACTTC.